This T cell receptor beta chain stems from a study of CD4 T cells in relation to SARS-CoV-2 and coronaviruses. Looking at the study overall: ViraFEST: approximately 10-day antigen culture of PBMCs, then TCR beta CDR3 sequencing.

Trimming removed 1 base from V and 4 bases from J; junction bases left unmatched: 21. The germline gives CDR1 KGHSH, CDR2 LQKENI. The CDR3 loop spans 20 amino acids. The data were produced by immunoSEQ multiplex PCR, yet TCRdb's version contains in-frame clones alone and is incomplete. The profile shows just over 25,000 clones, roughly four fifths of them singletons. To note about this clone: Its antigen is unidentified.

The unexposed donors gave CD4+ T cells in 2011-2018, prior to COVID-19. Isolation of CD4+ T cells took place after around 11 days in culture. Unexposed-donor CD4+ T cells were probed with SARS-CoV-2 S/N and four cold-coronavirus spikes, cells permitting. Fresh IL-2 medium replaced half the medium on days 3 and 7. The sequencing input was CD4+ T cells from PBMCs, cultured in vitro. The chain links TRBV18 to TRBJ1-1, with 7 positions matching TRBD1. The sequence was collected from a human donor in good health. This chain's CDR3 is CASSPLVPDRVRHRVTEAFF. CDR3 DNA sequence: TGTGCCAGCTCACCACTTGTACCTGACAGGGTCCGACACCGCGTCACTGAAGCTTTCTTT.